Below, 32 T cell receptor beta chains from the same sample are listed, as sequenced in a study of CD8 T cells in ankylosing spondylitis. These receptors have no identified antigens. Overall study findings and caveats: Apparently characteristic of ankylosing spondylitis blood was a TCR beta motif (fewer than ten highly homologous variants).

TCRdb independently ran MiXCR on the 5' RACE reads; one entry per CDR3 protein. The sample has around 770,000 distinct CDR3 sequences; around 20% are singletons. The sequencing sample was made of blood, either unsorted or a sorted T cell fraction (not recorded which). The receptors come from a male donor with ankylosing spondylitis.

The chain couples TRBV9 to TRBJ2-1, with no clear D. The germline V gene encodes CDR1 SGDLS and CDR2 YYNGEE. V was pared by 3 bases and J by 4 bases, with 11 bases between. The length of the CDR3 is 14 residues. The chain's CDR3 is CASSASSTYNEQFF. CDR3 in DNA: TGTGCCAGCAGCGCCAGTTCCACTTACAATGAGCAGTTCTTC. The whole variable domain, filled in from reference TRBV9 and TRBJ2-1, reads DSGVTQTPKHLITATGQRVTLRCSPRSGDLSVYWYQQSLDQGLQFLIQYYNGEERAKGNILERFSAQQFPDLHSELNLSSLELGDSALYFCASSASSTYNEQFFGPGTRLTVL.

This clonotype has just a few counts. The J gene is TRBJ2-1, the V gene TRBV29-1; maybe TRBD1 (5 bases). Germline CDR1 reads SQVTM; CDR2 reads ANQGSEA. V gave up 3 bases and J gave up 4 bases, with 16 bases separating them. The CDR3 totals 15 residues. CDR3 residues: CSVDRDGLGYNEQFF. CDR3 coding DNA: TGCAGCGTTGACAGGGATGGGCTGGGGTACAATGAGCAGTTCTTC.

The gene calls are TRBV29-1 and TRBJ1-2, with D hard to call. The CDR3 extends over 12 amino acids. V lost 5 bases to trimming and J lost 4 bases, with 11 bases between them. The germline V gene has CDR1 SQVTM and CDR2 ANQGSEA. In DNA form, the CDR3 reads TGCAGCGTTCCCCAGAGAGCCTATGGCTACACCTTC. Residues: CSVPQRAYGYTF.

This clonotype came up a few times. The rearrangement joins TRBV21-1 to TRBJ2-1; no DNA check was done on the table's D call, TRBD2. TRBV21-1 is marked as a pseudogene. This CDR3 spans 17 amino acids. The CDR3 loop reads CARTRLCLAGGHNEQFF. CDR3 sequence (DNA): TGTGCCAGGACGCGCTTGTGCCTAGCGGGAGGGCACAATGAGCAGTTCTTC.

The chain joins TRBV5-1 to TRBJ2-7; D could derive from TRBD1 or TRBD2 (6 bases each). Germline CDR1 reads SGHRS; CDR2 reads YFSETQ. CDR3 length: 15 amino acids. The ends were cut back, 3 bases at V and 4 bases at J, with 17 bases in the middle. The CDR3 protein is CASSWGDISLYEQYF. Written as DNA, the CDR3 is TGCGCCAGCAGCTGGGGGGACATCTCCCTGTACGAGCAGTACTTC.

The genes are TRBV20-1 and TRBJ1-2; TRBD1 agrees at 9 bases. The germline V gene encodes CDR1 DFQATT and CDR2 SNEGSKA (reference sequence). The J segment lost 3 bases and the V segment lost 6 bases, leaving 8 bases of the junction unmatched. The CDR3 is made up of 14 amino acids. The CDR3 region is CSAQQGAFDYGYTF. The CDR3 DNA follows: TGCAGTGCACAACAGGGGGCTTTCGACTATGGCTACACCTTC.

V is TRBV3-1 and J is TRBJ1-3; D is uncertain. CDR1 LGHDT and CDR2 YNNKEL come from the germline V gene (reference sequence). The length of the CDR3 is 18 residues. Deletions cut 2 bases from V and 0 bases from J, with 17 bases between. The CDR3 nucleotides read TGTGCCAGCAGCCAATGGTTTTTAGACGGAACCTCTGGAAACACCATATATTTT. It yields the protein CASSQWFLDGTSGNTIYF.

This chain joins TRBV27 and TRBJ2-4; D remains unclear. Germline V gives CDR1 MNHEY, CDR2 SMNVEV (reference sequence). The V end was cut by 4 bases, the J end by 3 bases, with 13 bases between. The CDR3 loop spans 15 amino acids. The CDR3 coding sequence is TGTGCCAGCAGTTCAGTCCCCCTTGACAAAAACATTCAGTACTTC. It translates to CASSSVPLDKNIQYF.

This clonotype turned up a few times. This chain links TRBV9 with TRBJ2-7; D is possibly TRBD1 or TRBD2 (5 bases each). V dropped 0 bases and J dropped 5 bases, with 9 bases sitting between them. Germline V lookup: CDR1 SGDLS, CDR2 YYNGEE. The CDR3 extends over 13 amino acids. The CDR3 DNA follows: TGTGCCAGCAGCGTAGCTTCGGGACACGAGCAGTACTTC. It is translated as CASSVASGHEQYF.

This clonotype occurred a few times. This sequence joins TRBV20-1 and TRBJ2-5; tentative D call: TRBD1 (6 bases). V lost 6 bases and J 3 bases, leaving 14 bases between the germline ends. The CDR3 totals 13 residues. Germline V gene lookup returns CDR1 DFQATT and CDR2 SNEGSKA (reference sequence). CDR3: CSARRGTEETQYF. In DNA form, the CDR3 reads TGCAGTGCCAGAAGGGGGACCGAAGAGACCCAGTACTTC.

The sample holds a few counts of this clonotype. The chain is built from TRBV5-1 and TRBJ2-3, with TRBD1 as a possible D gene (5 bases). The CDR3 runs to 15 residues. CDR1 is SGHRS and CDR2 is YFSETQ in the germline V gene. V shed 4 bases and J shed 2 bases, with 14 bases lying between them. CDR3 protein: CASSTQGFHTDTQYF. CDR3 sequence (DNA): TGCGCCAGCAGCACCCAGGGTTTCCACACAGATACGCAGTATTTT.

The gene calls are TRBV7-3 and TRBJ2-3, with D perhaps matching TRBD2 (7 bases). This CDR3 contains 17 residues. Trimming cost V 5 bases and J 0 bases, with 18 bases left between them. Germline V gene sequence: CDR1 SGHTA, CDR2 FQGTGA. The CDR3 is CASSPGGQTLSTDTQYF. The CDR3 coding sequence is TGTGCCAGCAGCCCCGGGGGGCAGACCCTCAGCACAGATACGCAGTATTTT.

In this sample, this clonotype turned up a few times. This chain uses TRBV4-3 with TRBJ2-3; the match to TRBD2 covers 9 bases. The CDR3 is 17 amino acids. The trim removed 0 bases at V and 0 bases at J, leaving 4 bases unmatched. Germline-derived CDR1 and CDR2 are LGHNA and YSLEER. DNA for the CDR3: TGCGCCAGCAGCCAAGAGGGACTAGCCACTAGCACAGATACGCAGTATTTT. Its protein is CASSQEGLATSTDTQYF.

This chain connects TRBV30 to TRBJ2-7; D not resolved. The CDR3 runs 12 residues. The germline V gene encodes CDR1 GTSNPN and CDR2 SVGIG (reference sequence). V lost 0 bases and J 6 bases, leaving 9 bases between the germline ends. The CDR3 nucleotides are TGTGCCTGGAGTGTACTGGGCGCCGAGCAGTACTTC. It is translated as CAWSVLGAEQYF.

This clonotype has a handful of counts. J is TRBJ1-2 and V is TRBV7-2, with D possibly being TRBD1 (5 bases). Trimming took 2 bases from V and 2 from J, leaving 9 bases between them. CDR1 and CDR2 from the germline V gene are SGHTA and FQGNSA. This CDR3 is 14 amino acids long. The DNA of the CDR3 is TGTGCCAGCAGCTTACAGTCAGGGAACTATGGCTACACCTTC. Protein product: CASSLQSGNYGYTF.

This clonotype turned up a few times. The gene calls are TRBV7-9 and TRBJ2-1, with 13 bases that match TRBD2. CDR1 and CDR2 from the germline V gene are SEHNR and FQNEAQ (reference sequence). CDR3 length equals 17 residues. J was trimmed by 4 bases and V by 1 base; bases with no gene match: 4. This chain's CDR3 is CASSLETSGGLYNEQFF. CDR3 nucleotides: TGTGCCAGCAGCTTAGAGACTAGCGGGGGGTTATACAATGAGCAGTTCTTC.

Concerning this clonotype: Relative to the germline gene, one junction end is altered; a read error may explain this. V is TRBV6-2 or TRBV6-3 and J is TRBJ1-1; maybe TRBD1 (5 bases). There are 15 residues in the CDR3. In germline, CDR1 is MNHEY, CDR2 SVGEGT. CDR3 loop: CASSYSGRRGTEAFF. The CDR3 coding sequence is TGTGCCAGCAGCTACTCGGGACGCCGGGGGACTGAAGCTTTCTTT.

The chain combines TRBV29-1 with TRBJ1-1; weak D call: TRBD1 (5 bases). CDR3 size: 11 residues. CDR1 and CDR2 (germline): SQVTM, ANQGSEA. The germline V and J ends were trimmed by 3 bases and 10 bases, with 12 bases remaining between them. DNA for the CDR3: TGCAGCGTTGAGGTCCAGAGGGGAGCTTTCTTT. Amino acids: CSVEVQRGAFF.

The gene calls are TRBV12-3 or TRBV12-4 and TRBJ1-3; D gene ambiguous. The CDR3 totals 14 residues. Trimming stripped 6 bases from V and 0 bases from J, with 9 bases between. CDR3 sequence: CASRGGLSGNTIYF. The CDR3 DNA sequence: TGTGCCAGCAGGGGCGGCCTCTCTGGAAACACCATATATTTT.

The table lists this clonotype with a few counts. The V and J genes are TRBV5-1 and TRBJ1-1, with D uncertain. CDR1 is SGHRS, CDR2 YFSETQ, per germline. The V end lost 1 base, the J end lost 1 base, and 8 bases lay between the germline ends. The CDR3 is 14 residues long. CDR3 nucleotide sequence: TGCGCCAGCAGCTTGCAGCCGGGGAACACTGAAGCTTTCTTT. This gives the protein CASSLQPGNTEAFF. The variable domain in full, completed from reference TRBV5-1 and TRBJ1-1, reads KAGVTQTPRYLIKTRGQQVTLSCSPISGHRSVSWYQQTPGQGLQFLFEYFSETQRNKGNFPGRFSGRQFSNSRSEMNVSTLELGDSALYLCASSLQPGNTEAFFGQGTRLTVV.

This clonotype was seen many times. The V gene is TRBV29-1, the J gene TRBJ2-7; 11 nucleotides line up with TRBD2. The junction had 8 bases not matched to a gene; V was cut back by 0 bases and J by 7 bases. The germline gives CDR1 SQVTM, CDR2 ANQGSEA. There are 15 residues in the CDR3. The CDR3 loop reads CSVEDWRASGGEQYF. DNA for the CDR3: TGCAGCGTTGAAGATTGGAGAGCTAGCGGGGGGGAGCAGTACTTC.

CDR3 sequence (DNA): TGTGCCAGCAGCCAAGTGTGGATTAGCGGGGGGGCCTCAGATACGCAGTATTTT. It yields the protein CASSQVWISGGASDTQYF. V usage is TRBV4-2 and J usage is TRBJ2-3; the match to TRBD2 covers 11 bases. The CDR3 has 18 residues. V lost 1 base, J lost 4 bases, and 10 bases stayed unmatched. Germline CDR1 LGHNA, CDR2 YNFKEQ.

J is TRBJ2-7 and V is TRBV10-2; 7 bases agree with TRBD1. This CDR3 spans 12 amino acids. Germline V gene data show CDR1 as WSHSY and CDR2 as SAAADI. With V trimmed by 8 bases and J by 3 bases, 4 bases remained unmatched. For the CDR3, the DNA is TGCGCCAGCGGAGACAGGGACTACGAGCAGTACTTC. As protein: CASGDRDYEQYF.

This clonotype has more than one count but fewer than ten. V gene TRBV4-1 combines with J gene TRBJ1-2, with TRBD1 matching 7 bases. Unmatched junction bases numbered 13, after V lost 3 bases and J lost 3 bases. In germline, CDR1 is MGHRA, CDR2 YSYEKL. This CDR3 is 17 amino acids long. CDR3 protein: CASSQSLGTETHYGYTF. For the CDR3, the DNA is TGCGCCAGCAGCCAGTCCCTCGGGACAGAAACTCACTATGGCTACACCTTC.

This clonotype was found a few times. V usage is TRBV20-1 and J usage is TRBJ2-2; D not certain. This CDR3 comprises 14 residues. Germline lookup yields CDR1 DFQATT and CDR2 SNEGSKA (reference sequence). Between the trimmed V and J ends, which lost 3 bases and 1 base, there was a span of 9 bases. CDR3 region: CSARVTQNTGELFF. The CDR3 bases are TGCAGTGCTAGGGTGACACAGAACACCGGGGAGCTGTTTTTT.

The V gene is TRBV4-2, the J gene TRBJ1-1; no firm D call. The V end was cut by 1 base, the J end by 3 bases, with 15 bases between. Germline V gene lookup returns CDR1 LGHNA and CDR2 YNFKEQ. The CDR3 is 16 amino acids. The DNA of the CDR3 is TGTGCCAGCAGCCAAGTGGGAGGTACTTTTTACACTGAAGCTTTCTTT. It codes for CASSQVGGTFYTEAFF.

The chain has TRBV13 and TRBJ1-1; D call uncertain. Deletions cut 1 base from V and 6 bases from J, with 15 bases between. The CDR3 is 15 amino acids. The V gene's germline CDR1 is PRHDT and CDR2 FYEKMQ (reference sequence). DNA of the CDR3: TGTGCCAGCAGCTTAGATATGTCCCCGAGGGCTGAAGCTTTCTTT. Encoded protein: CASSLDMSPRAEAFF.

The table lists this clonotype with a few counts. This sequence joins TRBV27 and TRBJ2-5; 7 nucleotides agree with TRBD2. The CDR3 spans 15 residues. After removal of 2 bases from V and 1 base from J, the junction contained 4 bases not matched to a gene. Germline V gene sequence: CDR1 MNHEY, CDR2 SMNVEV (reference sequence). CDR3 amino acids: CASSLSGMSQETQYF. Here the CDR3 DNA reads TGTGCCAGCAGTTTAAGCGGGATGTCCCAAGAGACCCAGTACTTC.

The chain combines TRBV12-3 or TRBV12-4 with TRBJ2-6, with 12 nucleotides matching TRBD2. The CDR3 is made up of 18 amino acids. Trimming took 11 bases from V and 1 from J; bases not matched to a gene: 12. CDR3 sequence: CALSLTLAGGSGANVLTF. For the CDR3, the DNA is TGTGCCCTCAGTTTAACCCTAGCGGGAGGGTCTGGGGCCAACGTCCTGACTTTC.

This clonotype was detected ten times or more. The chain carries TRBV10-3 and TRBJ2-7; 7 bases are shared with TRBD1. Unmatched junction bases numbered 8, after V lost 11 bases and J lost 1 base. The CDR3 is 13 residues long. Germline V CDR1 and CDR2: ENHRY, SYGVKD. Written as DNA, the CDR3 is TGTGCCGTTCAACCGGGACAGTCCTACGAGCAGTACTTC. Its translation: CAVQPGQSYEQYF.

V gene TRBV3-1 combines with J gene TRBJ2-5; D is ambiguous. The CDR3 totals 15 residues. Germline V gives CDR1 LGHDT, CDR2 YNNKEL (reference sequence). The V gene lost 1 base and the J gene lost 4 bases, with 13 bases spanning the gap. The CDR3 DNA is TGTGCCAGCAGCCAAGTAGTCGGGCGCGCAGAGACCCAGTACTTC. This codes for CASSQVVGRAETQYF.

The chain links TRBV10-3 to TRBJ1-1, with unresolved D. Trimming removed 7 bases from V and 1 base from J, with 7 bases in between. The CDR3 consists of 12 residues. CDR1 ENHRY and CDR2 SYGVKD come from the germline V gene. CDR3 amino acids: CAINAENTEAFF. The CDR3 nucleotides are TGTGCCATCAATGCGGAGAACACTGAAGCTTTCTTT.